This T cell receptor beta chain was obtained from a study of T cells expressing NK-cell markers. Libraries used 5'RACE template switching adding universal primer site and UMIs. Following a re-call of the 5' RACE reads, TCRdb has one entry per CDR3 protein and lacks DNA. Recorded for this sample: 500,000 to 600,000 distinct CDR3 sequences. The CDR3 is 15 residues long. The germline CDR1 and CDR2 sequences are SEHNR and FQNEAQ (reference sequence). The origin of this receptor is a man between 18 and 35 years old in good health. The gene calls are TRBV7-9 and TRBJ2-5; lacking DNA, the TRBD2 call made by TCRdb goes unchecked. The sample comprised blood T cells: a sorted CD56 or NKG2C T cell subset, CD4+ or CD8+ T cells, or bulk PBMC T cells (not recorded which). This CDR3 reads CASSQTSGGQETQYF.